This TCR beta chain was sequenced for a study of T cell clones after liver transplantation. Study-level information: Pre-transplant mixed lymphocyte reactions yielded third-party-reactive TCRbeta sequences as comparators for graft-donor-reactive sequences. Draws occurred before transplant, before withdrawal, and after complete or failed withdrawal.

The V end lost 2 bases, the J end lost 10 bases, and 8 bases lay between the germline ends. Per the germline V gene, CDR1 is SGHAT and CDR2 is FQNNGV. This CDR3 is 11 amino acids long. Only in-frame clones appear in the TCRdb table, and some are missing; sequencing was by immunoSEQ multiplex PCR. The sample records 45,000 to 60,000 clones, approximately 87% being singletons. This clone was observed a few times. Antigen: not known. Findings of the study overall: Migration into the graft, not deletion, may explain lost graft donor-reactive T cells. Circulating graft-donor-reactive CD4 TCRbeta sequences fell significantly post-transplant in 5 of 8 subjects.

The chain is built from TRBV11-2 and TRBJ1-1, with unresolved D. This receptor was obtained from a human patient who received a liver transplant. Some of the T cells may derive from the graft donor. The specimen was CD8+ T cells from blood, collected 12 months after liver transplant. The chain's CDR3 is CASSLMFGAFF. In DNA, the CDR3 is TGTGCCAGCAGCTTAATGTTTGGAGCTTTCTTT.